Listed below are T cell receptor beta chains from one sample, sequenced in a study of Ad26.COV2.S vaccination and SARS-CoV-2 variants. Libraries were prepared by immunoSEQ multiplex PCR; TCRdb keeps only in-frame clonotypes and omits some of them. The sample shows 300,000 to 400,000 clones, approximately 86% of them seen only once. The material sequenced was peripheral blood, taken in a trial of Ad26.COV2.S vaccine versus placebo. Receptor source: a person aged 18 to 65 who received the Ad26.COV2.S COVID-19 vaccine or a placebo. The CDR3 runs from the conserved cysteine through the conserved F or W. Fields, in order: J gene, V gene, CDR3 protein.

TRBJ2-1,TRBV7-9,CASRPDTYNEQFF
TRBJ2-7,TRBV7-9,CASSSTGKEQYF
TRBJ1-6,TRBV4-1,CASSQGGRVNSPLHF
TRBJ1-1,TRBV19,CASRGSWGTEAFF
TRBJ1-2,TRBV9,CASSPRQGAYYGYTF
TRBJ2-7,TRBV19,CARYPLRADHEQYF
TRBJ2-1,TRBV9,CASSRTWRSEQFF
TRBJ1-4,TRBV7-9,CASSFLQKDEKLFF
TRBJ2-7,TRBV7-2,CASSLEFGTVSYEQYF
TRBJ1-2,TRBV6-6,CASTSGRGQSYGYTF
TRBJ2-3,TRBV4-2,CASSQDEGSTDTQYF
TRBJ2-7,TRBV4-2,CASSQESSIHEQYF
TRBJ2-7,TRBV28,CASRSGQGGVEQYF
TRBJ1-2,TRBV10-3,CAISARGESYGYTF
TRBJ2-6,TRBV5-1,CASSFRTLNSGANVLTF
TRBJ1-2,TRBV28,CASSLWGQESGYTF
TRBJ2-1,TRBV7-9,CASSPGSFSYNEQFF
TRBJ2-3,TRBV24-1,CATSDYGEVPDTQYF
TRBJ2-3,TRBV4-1,CASSQRTAPGTDTQYF
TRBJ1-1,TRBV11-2,CASSQTGSNTEAFF
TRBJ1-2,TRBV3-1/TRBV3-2,CASSQVRGQGGYTF
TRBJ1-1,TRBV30,CAWSRIRGTEAFF
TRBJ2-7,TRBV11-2,CASSLVVGGPSYEQYF
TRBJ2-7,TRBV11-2,CASSSGLAGSYEQYF
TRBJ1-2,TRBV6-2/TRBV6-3,CASSYRTPTGDNYGYTF
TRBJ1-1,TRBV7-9,CASSLGLGSADTEAFF
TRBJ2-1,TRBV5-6,CASSLVREQFF
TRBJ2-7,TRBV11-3,CASSLVGWYEQYF
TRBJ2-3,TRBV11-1,CASSLDRGDTQYF
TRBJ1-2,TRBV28,CASSVQRTGGRYGYTF
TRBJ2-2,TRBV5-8,CASSAWGQTTGELFF
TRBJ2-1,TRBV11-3,CASSLDFTTKEFF
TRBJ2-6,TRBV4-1,CASSQDPGGFSGANVLTF
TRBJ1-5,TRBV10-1,CASSEPRQGFTRQPQHF
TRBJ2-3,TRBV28,CASSVGQGLAGSTDTQYF
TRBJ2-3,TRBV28,CASSLPTSGGPDTQYF
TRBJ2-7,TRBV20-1,CSANLGYEQYF
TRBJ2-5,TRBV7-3,CASSPGTSGGGLDF
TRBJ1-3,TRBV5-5,CASSLGHERSGNTIYF
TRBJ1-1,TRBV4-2,CASSLAGGDTEAFF
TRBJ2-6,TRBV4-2,CASSLQGNSGANVLTF
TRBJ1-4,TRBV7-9,CASSVTGTGNEKLFF
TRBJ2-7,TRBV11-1,CASSPPRSLGHEQYF
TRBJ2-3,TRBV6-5,CASSYWHPREDTQYF
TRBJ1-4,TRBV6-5,CASSMSGTNEKLFF
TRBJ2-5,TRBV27,CASSLLRGQAKETQYF
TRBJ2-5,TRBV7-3,CASSSGLAGGRQETQYF
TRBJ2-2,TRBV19,CASFGLPSNTGELFF
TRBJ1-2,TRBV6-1,CASSELRVTDPYTF
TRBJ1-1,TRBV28,CASRLWGDNTEAFF
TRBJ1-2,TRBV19,CASSIGRDYGYTF
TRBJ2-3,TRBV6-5,CASSYRAGGPDTQYF
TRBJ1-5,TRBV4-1,CASRRQGAGQPQHF
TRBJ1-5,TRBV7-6,CASSLRHGQPQHF
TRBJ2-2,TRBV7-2,CASSNYNGELFF
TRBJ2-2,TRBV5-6,CASSLVGGANTGELFF